The clone carrying this TCR beta chain was detected ten times or more. Its antigen is still unknown. The CDR3 is 15 residues long. Trimming pared 2 bases from V and 5 bases from J, leaving 13 bases between. CDR1 and CDR2 (germline): LNHNV, YYDKDF (reference sequence). The blood sample was taken at first hyperthyroidism diagnosis, before any ophthalmopathy symptoms. Fresh peripheral blood, around 9.2 ml of it, supplied the PBMCs. These data originate in a study of T cells in Graves' hyperthyroidism and ophthalmopathy. Study-level findings and limits: The model's output predicted ophthalmopathy at a median of about 5.9 months prior to onset. Most thyroid-expanded clonotypes above 0.001 were also found in blood.

RNA transcripts served as the template for amplifying TCR beta CDR3 regions. HTBI primers were employed in a first-round RT-PCR of the TCR CDR3. TCRdb reprocessed the multiplex PCR reads with MiXCR, giving one entry per CDR3 protein. The sample consists of roughly 580,000 distinct CDR3 sequences, approximately 15% of them appearing once. The source material was blood. This chain connects TRBV15 to TRBJ2-1; the D gene is possibly TRBD1 (5 bases). The receptor's source is a woman aged 25 to 45 with Graves' hyperthyroidism that later progressed to Graves' ophthalmopathy. DNA of the CDR3: TGTGCCACCAGCAGATCATACTCGACAGACAATGAGCAGTTCTTC. Translated, it gives CATSRSYSTDNEQFF. Supplemented by reference TRBV15 and TRBJ2-1, the full variable domain reads DAMVIQNPRYQVTQFGKPVTLSCSQTLNHNVMYWYQQKSSQAPKLLFHYYDKDFNNEADTPDNFQSRRPNTSFCFLDIRSPGLGDTAMYLCATSRSYSTDNEQFFGPGTRLTVL.